The clone carrying this T cell receptor beta chain has at least ten counts. Sequencing used immunoSEQ multiplex PCR; TCRdb keeps in-frame clones, though not all of them. The data contain fewer than 140,000 clones, 70% to 75% of them seen just once; the ten biggest clones take up 0.8% to 1%. The germline V gene has CDR1 SNHLY and CDR2 FYNNEI. The V and J ends lost 10 bases and 8 bases, in that order; junction bases with no gene match: 7. The CDR3 is 12 residues long. The data stem from a study of blood T cell repertoires in COVID-19. The receptor comes from a human donor with acute or convalescent COVID-19. The donor label of this sample is uncertain. The source material was peripheral blood. The gene calls are TRBV2 and TRBJ1-1, with 10 bases lining up with TRBD1. The chain's CDR3 is CANRPDRGEAFF. Here the CDR3 DNA reads TGTGCCAACCGTCCGGACAGGGGGGAAGCTTTCTTT.